This T cell receptor beta chain was profiled in a study of regulatory T cells in long-lasting Graves disease. Study in general: More than 5 years of antithyroid drugs with positive TSH receptor antibodies defined persistent Graves' disease. Study-wide points: In persistent patients, shared public clonotypes (more than 2,500) outnumbered those in new patients (about 890).

Turning to this clonotype: Its matching antigen is unknown.

Building of the TCR beta libraries involved iRepertoire HTBI primers and Arm-PCR of CDR3 regions. TCRdb analysed the multiplex PCR reads with MiXCR anew, one entry per CDR3 protein. The sample yields a few hundred thousand distinct CDR3 sequences, 20% to 25% seen once. Germline values: CDR1 LGHNA, CDR2 YSLEER. The V and J ends lost 1 base and 3 bases respectively, with 10 bases between them. This CDR3 is built from 16 residues. The time point denotes: persistent/refractory GD, antithyroid drugs over 5 years with positive TRAb. With RNA extracted from PBMCs as input, the TCR library was made. Graves' disease diagnoses used American Thyroid Association guidelines. The patients included were those that came from an endocrinology department in Xi'an, China.

The input for sequencing was peripheral blood mononuclear cells (PBMCs), taken when the disease was refractory, from a patient treated with antithyroid drugs. The chain recombines TRBV4-3 with TRBJ2-6; D remains unclear. The receptor's source is a female donor with Graves disease. CDR3 amino acids: CASSQGTGYGANVLTF. The CDR3 DNA reads TGCGCCAGCAGCCAAGGGACCGGGTATGGGGCCAACGTCCTGACTTTC.